This T cell receptor beta chain appears in the sequencing data of a study of T cell changes during pregnancy in multiple sclerosis. Method: immunoSEQ multiplex PCR; TCRdb's copy keeps in-frame clones and lacks some. The table lists 45,000 to 50,000 clones, roughly 92% of them singletons. This CDR3 region has 15 residues. Germline V gives CDR1 LNHDA, CDR2 SQIVND (reference sequence). Trimming removed 5 bases from V and 4 bases from J; junction bases left unmatched: 5. The chain carries TRBV19 and TRBJ1-6, with TRBD1 matching 7 bases. This clonotype was obtained from a female donor in good health, enrolled as a control in a pregnancy study. The specimen comprised CD4+ T cells from peripheral blood mononuclear cells, sampled in the second trimester of pregnancy. The CDR3 loop reads CASSLRTGYNSPLHF. CDR3 bases: TGTGCCAGTAGTCTCCGGACAGGTTATAATTCACCCCTCCACTTT.